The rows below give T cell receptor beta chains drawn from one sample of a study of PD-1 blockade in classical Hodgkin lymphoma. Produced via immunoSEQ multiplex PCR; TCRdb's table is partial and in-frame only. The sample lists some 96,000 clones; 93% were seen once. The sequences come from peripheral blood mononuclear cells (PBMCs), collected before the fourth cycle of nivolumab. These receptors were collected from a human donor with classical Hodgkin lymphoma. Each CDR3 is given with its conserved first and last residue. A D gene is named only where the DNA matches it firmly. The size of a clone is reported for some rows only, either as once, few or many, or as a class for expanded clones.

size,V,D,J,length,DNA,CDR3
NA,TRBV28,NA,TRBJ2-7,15,TGTGCCAGCAGGCCAGGACCCCTGAGCTCCTACGAGCAGTACTTC,CASRPGPLSSYEQYF
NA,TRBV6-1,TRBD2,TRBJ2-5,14,TGTGCCAGCAGGCCACGGGGGGACCAAGAGACCCAGTACTTC,CASRPRGDQETQYF
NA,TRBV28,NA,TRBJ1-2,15,TGTGCCAGCAGTTCCGAGGGTTGGGGGGTCTATGGCTACACCTTC,CASSSEGWGVYGYTF
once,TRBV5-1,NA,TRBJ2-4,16,TGCGCCAGCAGCTTCGGACCGAGTCTAGCCAAAAACATTCAGTACTTC,CASSFGPSLAKNIQYF
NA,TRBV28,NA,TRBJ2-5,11,TGTGCCAGCAGTGACCAAGAGACCCAGTACTTC,CASSDQETQYF
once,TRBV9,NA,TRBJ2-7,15,TGTGCCAGCAGCAAGAGGGGGGGTTCCCCCTACGAGCAGTACTTC,CASSKRGGSPYEQYF
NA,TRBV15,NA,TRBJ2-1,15,TGTGCCACCAGCGGCGGGACTTTGGGGGACAATGAGCAGTTCTTC,CATSGGTLGDNEQFF
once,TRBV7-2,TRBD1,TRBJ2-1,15,TGTGCCAGCAGCTCCAGGCCTGGGACAGCCAATGAGCAGTTCTTC,CASSSRPGTANEQFF
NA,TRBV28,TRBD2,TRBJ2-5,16,TGTGCCAGCAGTCCCGGGACTAGCAACCCTCAAGAGACCCAGTACTTC,CASSPGTSNPQETQYF
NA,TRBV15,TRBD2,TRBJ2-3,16,TGTGCCACCAGCAGGCGAAGCGGGAGCGCAACAGATACGCAGTATTTT,CATSRRSGSATDTQYF
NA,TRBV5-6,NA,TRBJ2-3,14,TGTGCCAGCAGCCCAAGCTGGGTCACAGATACGCAGTATTTT,CASSPSWVTDTQYF
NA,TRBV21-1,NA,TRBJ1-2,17,TGTGCCAGCAGCAAACGTAATGGGACCCCTTTCCCTTATGGCTACACCTTC,CASSKRNGTPFPYGYTF
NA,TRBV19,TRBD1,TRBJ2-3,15,TGTGCCAGTAGTTCGTACAGGGGCAGCACAGATACGCAGTATTTT,CASSSYRGSTDTQYF
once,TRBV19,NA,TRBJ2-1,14,TGTGCCAGCCTCCCGGGGCTTGGCTACAATGAGCAGTTCTTC,CASLPGLGYNEQFF
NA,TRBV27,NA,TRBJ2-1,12,TGTGCCAGTTCGGCTCGGTACAATGAGCAGTTCTTC,CASSARYNEQFF
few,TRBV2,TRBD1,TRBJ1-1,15,TGTGCCAGCAGTGACCGCAGGGGGCCGAAGACTGAAGCTTTCTTT,CASSDRRGPKTEAFF
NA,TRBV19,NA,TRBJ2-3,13,TGTGCCAGTAGGCCCCTTATTACAGATACGCAGTATTTT,CASRPLITDTQYF
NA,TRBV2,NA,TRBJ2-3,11,TGTGCCAGCAGTATGGGTGATACGCAGTATTTT,CASSMGDTQYF
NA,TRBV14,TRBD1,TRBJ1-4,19,TGTGCCAGCAGCCAAGAGGGTTTGGGGACAGGGACCTTTACTGAAAAACTGTTTTTT,CASSQEGLGTGTFTEKLFF
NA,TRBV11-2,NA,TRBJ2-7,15,TGTGCCAGCAGCTTAGATTGGAGGTACGTCTACGAGCAGTACTTC,CASSLDWRYVYEQYF
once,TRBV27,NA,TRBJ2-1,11,TGTGCCAGCAGTTTATTCAATGAGCAGTTCTTC,CASSLFNEQFF
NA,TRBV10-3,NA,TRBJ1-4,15,TGTGCCATCAGCCATGATTCAGGACTTTCGGGGGAACTGTTTTTT,CAISHDSGLSGELFF
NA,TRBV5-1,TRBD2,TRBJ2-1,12,TGCGCCAGCAGCCTTAGCGGGGTTGAGCAGTTCTTC,CASSLSGVEQFF
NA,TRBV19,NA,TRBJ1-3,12,TGTGCCGCCAGGGATCCTGGAAACACCATATATTTT,CAARDPGNTIYF
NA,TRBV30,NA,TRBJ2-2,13,TGTGCCTGGAGTTTTGGGAACACCGGGGAGCTGTTTTTT,CAWSFGNTGELFF
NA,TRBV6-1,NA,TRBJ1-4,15,TGTGCCAGCAGTGATGGTGTGGGGGGGAATGAAAAACTGTTTTTT,CASSDGVGGNEKLFF
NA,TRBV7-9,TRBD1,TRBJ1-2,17,TGTGCCAGCAGCTATTTCGCCGGGACAGGAGAATACTATGGCTACACCTTC,CASSYFAGTGEYYGYTF
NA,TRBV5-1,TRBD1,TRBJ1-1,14,TGCGCCAGCAGCTCCGGACAGGGTAACACTGAAGCTTTCTTT,CASSSGQGNTEAFF
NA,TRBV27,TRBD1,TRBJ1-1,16,TGTGCCAGCAGTTTATTGGGGACAGGACCCAACACTGAAGCTTTCTTT,CASSLLGTGPNTEAFF
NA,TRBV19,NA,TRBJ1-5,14,TGTGCCAGTGGTATTACAAGGGTGGGACAGCCCCAGCATTTT,CASGITRVGQPQHF
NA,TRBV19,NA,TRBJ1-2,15,TGTGCCAGTAACACTCCCAGCCGGGTTTCCTATGGCTACACCTTC,CASNTPSRVSYGYTF
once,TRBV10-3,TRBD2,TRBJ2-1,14,TGTGCCATCAGTGTTGGTCTAGCGGACAATGAGCAGTTCTTC,CAISVGLADNEQFF
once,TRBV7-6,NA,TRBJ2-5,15,TGTGCCAGCAGCTTATTGAACAGTGCCCAAGAGACCCAGTACTTC,CASSLLNSAQETQYF
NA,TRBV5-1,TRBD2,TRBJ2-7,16,TGCGCCAGCAGCTTGACAGGACTAGCGGGAGGGAACGAGCAGTACTTC,CASSLTGLAGGNEQYF
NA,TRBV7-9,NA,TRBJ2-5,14,TGTGCCAGCAGCCGCGGGTCGGCACGCGAGACCCAGTACTTC,CASSRGSARETQYF
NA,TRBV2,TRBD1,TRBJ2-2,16,TGTGCCAGGGGGCCCAGGGGGCGCATTGGCACCGGGGAGCTGTTTTTT,CARGPRGRIGTGELFF
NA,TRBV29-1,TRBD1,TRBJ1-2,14,TGCAGCGGAGGACAGGGGGAAGTCAACTATGGCTACACCTTC,CSGGQGEVNYGYTF
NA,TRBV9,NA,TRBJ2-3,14,TGTGCCAGCAGCGTAAGACCAAGCACAGATACGCAGTATTTT,CASSVRPSTDTQYF
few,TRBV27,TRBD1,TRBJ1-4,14,TGTGCCAGCAGCACACACAGGGGGAGTGAAAAACTGTTTTTT,CASSTHRGSEKLFF
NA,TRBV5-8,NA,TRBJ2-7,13,TGTGCCAGTCGAGTGGTGAGATCCTACGAGCAGTACTTC,CASRVVRSYEQYF
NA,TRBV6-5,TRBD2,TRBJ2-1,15,TGTGCCAGCAGTCCGACTAGCGGGTTTTACAATGAGCAGTTCTTC,CASSPTSGFYNEQFF
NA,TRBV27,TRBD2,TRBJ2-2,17,TGTGCCAGCAGTAAAGAACCGGGACTAGCTGTCACCGGGGAGCTGTTTTTT,CASSKEPGLAVTGELFF
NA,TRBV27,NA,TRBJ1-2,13,TGTGCCAGCAGTTTAGGGATGGGGGAGGGCTACACCTTC,CASSLGMGEGYTF
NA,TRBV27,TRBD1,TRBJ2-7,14,TGTGCCAGCAGTTCCGGGACAGGGGGTTACGAGCAGTACTTC,CASSSGTGGYEQYF
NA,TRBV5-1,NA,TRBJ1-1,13,TGCGCCAGCAGCACGTGGGGTAACACTGAAGCTTTCTTT,CASSTWGNTEAFF
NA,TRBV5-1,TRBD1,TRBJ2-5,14,TGCGCCAGCAGCTTAACAGGGGGCGGAGAGACCCAGTACTTC,CASSLTGGGETQYF
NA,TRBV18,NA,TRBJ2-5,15,TGTGCCAGCTCACCTGGGACTTCGCGGTATGAGACCCAGTACTTC,CASSPGTSRYETQYF
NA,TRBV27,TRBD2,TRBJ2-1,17,TGTGCCAGCAGTCTCTTCCTGGTGACTAGCGGGAGTAATGAGCAGTTCTTC,CASSLFLVTSGSNEQFF
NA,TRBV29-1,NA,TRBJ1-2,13,TGCAGCGCCGACATTGGAAGAATTTATGGCTACACCTTC,CSADIGRIYGYTF
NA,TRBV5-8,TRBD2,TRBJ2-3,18,TGTGCCAGCAGCTTGGGGGTTGTGGCTAGCGGGAACACAGATACGCAGTATTTT,CASSLGVVASGNTDTQYF
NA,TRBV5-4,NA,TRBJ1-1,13,TGTGCCAGCAGTTCAACACGGGAACCTGAAGCTTTCTTT,CASSSTREPEAFF
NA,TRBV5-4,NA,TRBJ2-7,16,TGTGCCAGCAGCTTGGCCCGGCGGCAGTTTAACTACGAGCAGTACTTC,CASSLARRQFNYEQYF
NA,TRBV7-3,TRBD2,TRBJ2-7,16,TGTGCCAGCAGCCCTAGGGCTAGCGGGAGGTTAGATGAGCAGTACTTC,CASSPRASGRLDEQYF
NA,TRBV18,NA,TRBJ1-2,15,TGTGCCAGCTCACCATTGGAGAAAGCTAACTATGGCTACACCTTC,CASSPLEKANYGYTF
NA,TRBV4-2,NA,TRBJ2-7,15,TGTGCCAGCAGCCAAGTTGGGCAGGACCCTTACGAGCAGTACTTC,CASSQVGQDPYEQYF
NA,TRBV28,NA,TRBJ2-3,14,TGTGCCAGCAGGTGGGGACCCAGTACTAATACGCAGTATTTT,CASRWGPSTNTQYF
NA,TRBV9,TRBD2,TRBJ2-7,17,TGTGCCAGCAGCGTAGAGGGCGGGAGGTACGGGGTGTACGAGCAGTACTTC,CASSVEGGRYGVYEQYF